This T cell receptor beta chain was sequenced during a study of blood T cells in healthy people across ages (dated by TCRdb to about 2015). The study in broad terms: In model experiments, roughly one uniquely barcoded TCR beta cDNA molecule per two T cells was captured by template switching. The study measured age-related changes in TCR beta repertoire diversity using deep sequencing normalized with unique cDNA molecular identifiers. The donors were split into four age groups: young (average about 15 years), middle-aged (nearly 40), aged (62) and long-lived (under 85). To avoid experimental bias, donors of different ages were distributed randomly across sequencing lanes. The study analyzed two additional independent replicas of 1 million unique cDNA reads from the same blood draw for two donors, one aged 18 to 30 and one aged 80 or older.

Donors were a few dozen systemically healthy Caucasian individuals from Russia aged roughly 6 to 100 years. Approximately 11 milliliters of peripheral blood were drawn from each donor into EDTA-treated Vacutainer tubes. Ficoll-Paque density-gradient centrifugation was used to isolate PBMCs, with at least 7 million per sample. Total RNA was extracted from PBMCs with Trizol reagent, with at least 6 micrograms obtained per sample. For every donor, an aliquot of PBMCs went through flow cytometry to measure the percentages of naive CD45RAhigh/CD27high T cells. CDR1 and CDR2 (SGHVS, FQNEAQ) derive from the germline V gene. The CDR3 sequence holds 16 residues, the cysteine and phenylalanine included. Solely the CDR3 DNA is kept, with 48 bases framed from the first base. V trim: 3 bases; J trim: 0 bases; unmatched bases: 6. Summary of the overall study and its limitations: Compared with the aged group, the long-lived group had more naive CD4+ T cells, fewer expanded clones and increased TCR diversity, suggesting age selection. Total diversity estimates from one million sequenced T cells were considered lower bounds and underestimates. Because donor CMV infection status was unknown, age-related changes in expanded clonotypes were potentially confounded. Observed TCR beta diversity per million T cells fell roughly linearly with age, and a significant reduction was already apparent by age around 40. Bulk unsorted PBMC profiling prevented conclusive comparison of naive and antigen-experienced compartments. Observed TCR beta diversity correlated strongly with the percentage of naive T cells measured by flow cytometry.

Comments on this clonotype: Its binding antigen is unknown. No much larger clone is present one base from it, and per-base qualities are unavailable.

To prepare the library, 5' RACE was applied. The instrument was an Illumina HiSeq 2500. A second PCR of roughly 6 to 11 cycles was run with a J-beta primer mix and a sample-barcoded 5' primer. A unique molecular identifier was introduced onto each TCR beta cDNA molecule by a template-switch 5' adaptor carrying 12 random nucleotides. At least 3 million CDR3-containing paired-end reads were obtained from each sample. First-strand cDNA synthesis was performed from all RNA using the Mint cDNA synthesis kit, with priming by a TRBC-specific oligonucleotide. All cDNA was treated with uracil-DNA glycosylase and then went through a first 18-cycle PCR with the universal primers M1SS and BC2_uni_R. The published analysis was carried out like this. For normalization, 1 million high-quality reads were randomly selected from each sample, with every read carrying a distinct molecular identifier. Reads with shared molecular identifiers were discarded instead of being binned into consensus sequences. CDR3 identification, clonotype clustering and error correction used MiTCR with a Q25 quality threshold and the strictest error-elimination algorithm. Lower-bound total TCR beta diversity was estimated with a nonparametric unseen species model using Euler transformation. Using fastp trimming at Q25 and MiXCR clonotype assembly, TCRdb reanalyzed the public sequencing data and kept in-frame beta chains. Rows are unified per CDR3 protein, each entry keeping the most common DNA and genes. The V and J calls and clone size are TCRdb's, not the authors'. Present in this sample are more than 1 million distinct CDR3 sequences, 40% to 45% of which were seen just once. The ten largest clonotypes hold under 20% of the sample.

Source material: blood. Recombination connected TRBV7-8 to TRBJ2-7, with 9 bases aligning to TRBD2. The TCR sequence derives from a woman aged 55-70 years in good health. CDR3 sequence: CASSLLGLASSYEQYF. Read as DNA, the sequence is TGTGCCAGCAGCTTGTTAGGACTAGCGAGCTCCTACGAGCAGTACTTC.